Included here is one T cell receptor (beta chain) sequence, with context. The entry originates in a study of control samples from healthy donors and cancer patients. Sequenced by immunoSEQ multiplex PCR; TCRdb stores in-frame clones only, minus some. Among approximately 100,000 clones listed, around 85% were seen once. The CDR3 is 13 residues long. In germline, CDR1 is SGHRS, CDR2 YFSETQ. Trimming left V 4 bases short and J 4 bases short, with 11 bases between. J is TRBJ1-1 and V is TRBV5-1; D remains unclear. Input material: blood. This TCR came from a middle-aged woman in good health. The CDR3 nucleotides are TGCGCCAGCAGCGCCCACGAGGGCACTGAAGCTTTCTTT. As protein: CASSAHEGTEAFF.